The next 30 T cell receptor beta chains were all read from a single sample in a study of graft-versus-host responses after intestinal transplantation. Sequencing used immunoSEQ multiplex PCR; TCRdb keeps in-frame clones, though not all of them. The table shows about 63,000 clones, with roughly 90% occurring only once. Lymphocytes from graft epithelium and lamina propria were isolated. This material consisted of ileum tissue, taken roughly 54 weeks after transplant. Source of these receptors: a human patient who received an intestinal transplant, so some T cells may come from the graft donor.

The rearrangement links TRBV4-1 to TRBJ1-5; 7 bases align to TRBD1. The CDR3 extends over 14 amino acids. CDR1 is MGHRA and CDR2 is YSYEKL in the germline V gene. Germline trimming cut 3 bases from V and 6 bases from J; bases unmatched to any gene: 5. The CDR3 loop is CASSHGTAPQPQHF. The CDR3 bases are TGCGCCAGCAGCCACGGGACAGCACCTCAGCCCCAGCATTTT.

In its sample, this clone was seen once. The chain joins TRBV6-5 to TRBJ1-6; a weak D match, TRBD1 (6 bases). Germline CDR1 is MNHEY and CDR2 is SVGAGI. This CDR3 region has 15 residues. With 5 bases removed from V and 10 bases from J, the gap between germline ends came to 18 bases. CDR3 amino acids: CASSTVPRGVSPLHF. For the CDR3, the DNA is TGTGCCAGCAGTACCGTTCCAAGGGGGGTCTCACCCCTCCACTTT.

This clone was recorded only once. The V gene is TRBV15, the J gene TRBJ1-5; the match to TRBD1 covers 7 bases. The CDR3 is made up of 15 amino acids. Germline values: CDR1 LNHNV, CDR2 YYDKDF (reference sequence). The junction had 3 bases not matched to a gene; V was cut back by 0 bases and J by 4 bases. The CDR3 reads CATSREGQPNQPQHF. The CDR3 DNA reads as TGTGCCACCAGCAGAGAGGGACAGCCAAATCAGCCCCAGCATTTT.

This chain uses TRBV10-2 with TRBJ2-3; D not certain. Germline loops: CDR1 WSHSY, CDR2 SAAADI. The V gene lost 6 bases and the J gene lost 8 bases, with 6 bases spanning the gap. This CDR3 spans 10 amino acids. In DNA form, the CDR3 reads TGCGCCAGCAGAGAGAGTACGCAGTATTTT. It specifies CASRESTQYF.

This chain links TRBV5-6 with TRBJ2-5; D unresolved. V shed 4 bases and J shed 1 base, with 8 bases lying between them. The CDR3 length is 13 residues. CDR1 is SGHDT and CDR2 is YYEEEE in the germline V gene. CDR3 protein: CASSRLRQETQYF. As DNA, the CDR3 is TGTGCCAGCAGCAGGCTGCGCCAAGAGACCCAGTACTTC.

The chain joins TRBV6-5 to TRBJ2-4; D is perhaps TRBD2 (6 bases). CDR3 length equals 15 residues. CDR1 MNHEY and CDR2 SVGAGI come from the germline V gene. V was cut by 7 bases and J by 1 base, with 14 bases left in between. This CDR3 is CASTVSAGAKNIQYF. CDR3 DNA: TGTGCCAGCACCGTTAGCGCGGGGGCCAAAAACATTCAGTACTTC.

This sequence joins TRBV23-1 and TRBJ1-2, with unresolved D. TRBV23-1 is known as an ORF, though its function is uncertain. The CDR3 consists of 14 residues. V lost 3 bases and J 4 bases, leaving 12 bases between the germline ends. CDR3 sequence: CASSQPRVGYGYTF. In DNA form, the CDR3 reads TGCGCCAGCAGTCAGCCCCGAGTCGGCTATGGCTACACCTTC.

This sequence joins TRBV19 and TRBJ2-5; D may be TRBD2 (7 bases). The J call may be in error: the DNA end matches TRBJ2-7 better. CDR1 and CDR2 (germline): LNHDA, SQIVND (reference sequence). CDR3 length: 12 residues. CDR3 DNA: TGTGCCAGTTCGTCGGGGGGCCTCGAGCAGTACTTC. Its translation is CASSSGGLEQYF.

The chain employs TRBV6-5 and TRBJ2-4; tentatively, D is TRBD2 (6 bases). This CDR3 has 15 amino acids. V gave up 4 bases and J gave up 2 bases, with 12 bases separating them. CDR1 and CDR2 (germline): MNHEY, SVGAGI. The CDR3 region is CASSLGSGPKNIQYF. In DNA form, the CDR3 reads TGTGCCAGCAGTTTGGGGAGCGGGCCCAAAAACATTCAGTACTTC.

The rearrangement uses TRBV6-1 and TRBJ1-6, with D unresolved. The CDR3 is made up of 13 amino acids. V was cut by 7 bases and J by 6 bases, with 10 bases left in between. Germline lookup yields CDR1 MNHNS and CDR2 SASEGT. CDR3 DNA sequence: TGTGCCAGCAATCCGACGTCTAATTCACCCCTCCACTTT. Amino acid sequence: CASNPTSNSPLHF.

The CDR3 reads CASLGPGELFF. The DNA of the CDR3 is TGTGCCAGTCTCGGCCCCGGGGAGCTGTTTTTT. This sequence joins TRBV27 and TRBJ2-2; D unresolved. V lost 9 bases to trimming and J lost 6 bases, with 8 bases between them. This CDR3 comprises 11 residues. Germline-derived CDR1 and CDR2 are MNHEY and SMNVEV (reference sequence).

V usage is TRBV6-5 and J usage is TRBJ2-7, with 8 bases matching TRBD1. The CDR3 runs to 14 residues. Germline V gene data show CDR1 as MNHEY and CDR2 as SVGAGI. J gave up 2 bases and V 0 bases, and 0 bases lay outside the gene matches. The CDR3 reads CASSYSTGAYEQYF. The DNA for the CDR3 is TGTGCCAGCAGTTACTCGACAGGGGCCTACGAGCAGTACTTC.

This chain links TRBV15 with TRBJ1-1; D is possibly TRBD1 (5 bases). V dropped 0 bases and J dropped 1 base, with 9 bases sitting between them. Germline V gene sequence: CDR1 LNHNV, CDR2 YYDKDF (reference sequence). This CDR3 comprises 15 residues. The CDR3 nucleotides read TGTGCCACCAGCAGAGATAGGGGAGGGAACACTGAAGCTTTCTTT. Protein sequence: CATSRDRGGNTEAFF.

This chain connects TRBV28 to TRBJ2-3; 9 bases agree with TRBD1. J gave up 5 bases and V 1 base, and 4 bases lay outside the gene matches. The CDR3 is 15 amino acids. In germline, CDR1 is MDHEN, CDR2 SYDVKM. The CDR3: CASSLLGTGRDTQYF. DNA of the CDR3: TGTGCCAGCAGTTTATTGGGGACAGGGAGAGATACGCAGTATTTT.

The chain has TRBV29-1 and TRBJ2-7, with 11 bases fitting TRBD2. V was clipped by 7 bases and J by 4 bases; unmatched bases: 6. The CDR3 length is 13 residues. CDR1 is SQVTM and CDR2 is ANQGSEA in the germline V gene. The CDR3 protein is CSAHGTSGYEQYF. CDR3 DNA: TGCAGCGCCCACGGGACTAGCGGATACGAGCAGTACTTC.

The CDR3 is CASSLLGDSNQPQHF. CDR3 nucleotides: TGTGCCAGCAGCCTTCTCGGGGATAGCAATCAGCCCCAGCATTTT. This chain joins TRBV6-4 and TRBJ1-5; D gene uncertain. The length of the CDR3 is 15 residues. With 6 bases removed from V and 0 bases from J, the gap between germline ends came to 12 bases. The germline V gene encodes CDR1 MRHNA and CDR2 SNTAGT.

The chain uses TRBV11-2 and TRBJ2-3; D not certain. CDR3 size: 14 residues. V lost 5 bases, J lost 0 bases, and 9 bases lay in between. Germline CDR1 reads SGHAT; CDR2 reads FQNNGV. As DNA, the CDR3 is TGTGCCAGCAGCAGGACCCGGAGCACAGATACGCAGTATTTT. Protein product: CASSRTRSTDTQYF. The complete variable domain, with remaining parts taken from reference TRBV11-2 and TRBJ2-3, reads EAGVAQSPRYKIIEKRQSVAFWCNPISGHATLYWYQQILGQGPKLLIQFQNNGVVDDSQLPKDRFSAERLKGVDSTLKIQPAKLEDSAVYLCASSRTRSTDTQYFGPGTRLTVL.

This chain joins TRBV6-5 and TRBJ2-7, with D maybe TRBD1 (6 bases). There are 15 residues in the CDR3. V lost 5 bases, J lost 0 bases, and 14 bases lay in between. The germline V gene has CDR1 MNHEY and CDR2 SVGAGI. The CDR3 here is CASSPWTVSSYEQYF. DNA of the CDR3: TGTGCCAGCAGTCCATGGACAGTTAGCTCCTACGAGCAGTACTTC.

The chain is built from TRBV6-5 and TRBJ2-1; D is perhaps TRBD2 (5 bases). This CDR3 has 13 residues. Germline loops: CDR1 MNHEY, CDR2 SVGAGI. V was pared by 2 bases and J by 4 bases, with 6 bases between. CDR3 sequence: CASSYKRYNEQFF. The CDR3 nucleotides read TGTGCCAGCAGTTACAAGCGGTACAATGAGCAGTTCTTC.

This clone has only a few counts. The chain recombines TRBV11-2 with TRBJ2-1; 7 positions match TRBD2. This CDR3 region has 15 residues. With 0 bases clipped from V and 1 base from J, the junction kept 0 bases outside the gene matches. Germline CDR1 reads SGHAT; CDR2 reads FQNNGV. The CDR3 sequence is CASSLEGLSYNEQFF. The CDR3 DNA reads as TGTGCCAGCAGCTTAGAGGGACTATCCTACAATGAGCAGTTCTTC.

This chain uses TRBV9 with TRBJ1-1; D might be TRBD1 (5 bases). V dropped 3 bases and J dropped 5 bases, with 20 bases sitting between them. Germline values: CDR1 SGDLS, CDR2 YYNGEE. This CDR3 is 16 amino acids long. CDR3: CASSAGGGVGLTEAFF. CDR3 in DNA: TGTGCCAGCAGCGCAGGCGGGGGGGTTGGTCTGACTGAAGCTTTCTTT.

The chain couples TRBV27 to TRBJ1-5; D unclear. Germline V gives CDR1 MNHEY, CDR2 SMNVEV (reference sequence). V was cut by 2 bases and J by 9 bases, with 8 bases left in between. This CDR3 region has 12 residues. The chain's CDR3 is CASSLRKRPQHF. The DNA of the CDR3 is TGTGCCAGCAGTTTACGGAAGAGGCCCCAGCATTTT.

The J gene is TRBJ1-5, the V gene TRBV30; D unclear. Germline values: CDR1 GTSNPN, CDR2 SVGIG (reference sequence). The CDR3 runs to 12 residues. V dropped 0 bases and J dropped 5 bases, with 5 bases sitting between them. CDR3 sequence: CAWSVVDQPQHF. CDR3 DNA sequence: TGTGCCTGGAGTGTAGTTGATCAGCCCCAGCATTTT.

Within the sample, this clone is medium-sized. This chain connects TRBV4-1 to TRBJ1-4, with a weak D call TRBD1 (6 bases). V was shortened by 8 bases and J by 3 bases, with 22 bases between the two germline ends. CDR1 is MGHRA and CDR2 is YSYEKL in the germline V gene. CDR3 length: 17 residues. The CDR3 bases are TGCGCCAGCCAGAGATCGGGGGCCGCCGGGGCTAATGAAAAACTGTTTTTT. Its protein is CASQRSGAAGANEKLFF.

The V call is TRBV13, the J call TRBJ2-3; tentatively, D is TRBD1 (5 bases). The germline CDR1 and CDR2 sequences are PRHDT and FYEKMQ (reference sequence). The V end lost 3 bases, the J end lost 5 bases, and 12 bases lay between the germline ends. The length of the CDR3 is 14 residues. Here the CDR3 DNA reads TGTGCCAGCAGCTTTAGGAATACAGGAGATACGCAGTATTTT. It is translated as CASSFRNTGDTQYF.

In regard to this clone: The junction and the germline gene differ at one end; a read error may be behind it. The chain's CDR3 is CAGSSSDRVYQPQHF. The DNA of the CDR3 is TGTGCCGGCAGTTCTTCTGACAGGGTCTATCAGCCCCAGCATTTT. V and J are TRBV28 and TRBJ1-5; 7 positions match TRBD1. The germline V gene encodes CDR1 MDHEN and CDR2 SYDVKM. The CDR3 is made up of 15 amino acids.

The chain recombines TRBV4-1 with TRBJ2-5, with 9 bases that match TRBD1. J was trimmed by 7 bases and V by 2 bases; bases with no gene match: 14. The CDR3 runs 17 residues. Germline V gene lookup returns CDR1 MGHRA and CDR2 YSYEKL. CDR3 sequence (DNA): TGCGCCAGCAGCCAATCCACAGGGGGCGAGCGTTTTGGGACCCAGTACTTC. The encoded protein is CASSQSTGGERFGTQYF.

This rearrangement joins TRBV6-5 to TRBJ2-1; D is undetermined. Germline V lookup: CDR1 MNHEY, CDR2 SVGAGI. The CDR3 is 14 residues long. V was trimmed by 5 bases and J by 5 bases, leaving 13 bases between them. CDR3 DNA sequence: TGTGCCAGCAGTCCACTGACAACGAACAATGAGCAGTTCTTC. This encodes CASSPLTTNNEQFF.

The chain joins TRBV7-3 to TRBJ2-3; 7 bases align to TRBD2. V was pared by 2 bases and J by 1 base, with 0 bases of the junction left unmatched. CDR1 and CDR2 from the germline V gene are SGHTA and FQGTGA. The CDR3 loop spans 14 amino acids. The CDR3 here is CASSLAGGTDTQYF. For the CDR3, the DNA is TGTGCCAGCAGCTTAGCGGGGGGCACAGATACGCAGTATTTT.

V is TRBV18 and J is TRBJ2-3; D not resolved. The CDR3 is 13 residues long. V was pared by 9 bases and J by 0 bases, with 10 bases between. Germline values: CDR1 KGHSH, CDR2 LQKENI. The CDR3 nucleotides are TGTGCCAGTTCCCATACTAGCACAGATACGCAGTATTTT. Residues: CASSHTSTDTQYF.